A single sample is the source of the 3 T cell receptor beta chains below, sequenced in a study of T-cell reconstitution after alpha-beta-depleted transplantation in children (dated by TCRdb to 2015 to 2016). The library was produced with PCR. Sequencing was performed on an Illumina HiSeq 2500. TCR library preparation used molecular barcoding, with unique molecular identifiers applied to normalize quantification of the TCRbeta repertoire. TCRdb reanalyzed the raw reads on its own, using fastp at Q25 for trimming and MiXCR for clone calling, and kept in-frame beta chains. Each CDR3 protein gets just one entry, which takes the most common genes and DNA from the rows behind it. The sample table records around 700,000 distinct CDR3 sequences; under 15% of these occur just once. Roughly 0.84% of the sample is taken by the ten largest. In the paper's terms, the treatment or condition label means: allogeneic hematopoietic cell transplantation with graft depleted of TCRalphabeta T cells and CD19 B cells.

The material sequenced was PBMCs, taken before TCRalphabeta/CD19-depleted stem cell transplant. These receptors were collected from a girl between 2 and 10 years old with congenital amegakaryocytic thrombocytopenia, due to receive a stem cell transplant.

In this sample, this clonotype turned up many times. The chain recombines TRBV12-5 with TRBJ2-5; no clear D gene. Germline assignment: CDR1 LGHNT and CDR2 FRNRAP. CDR3 size: 14 residues. Trimming left V 5 bases short and J 1 base short, with 11 bases between. The CDR3: CASGITLTQETQYF. For the CDR3, the DNA is TGTGCTAGTGGTATTACACTTACCCAAGAGACCCAGTACTTC.

This clonotype was counted at least ten times. The DNA for the CDR3 is TGCAGTGCCGCTAGGGGACTAGCGGGAATGGGGATAGCCAAAAACATTCAGTACTTC. This gives the protein CSAARGLAGMGIAKNIQYF. The chain links TRBV20-1 to TRBJ2-4; 13 positions agree with TRBD2. V lost 6 bases to trimming and J lost 0 bases; unmatched junction nucleotides: 14. This CDR3 is 19 amino acids long. Germline V gives CDR1 DFQATT, CDR2 SNEGSKA (reference sequence).

This clonotype was counted at least ten times. This rearrangement joins TRBV20-1 to TRBJ2-7; D is unclear. The V end was cut by 5 bases, the J end by 6 bases, with 8 bases between. Germline V gene sequence: CDR1 DFQATT, CDR2 SNEGSKA (reference sequence). This CDR3 is built from 10 residues. The CDR3: CSAGPGEQYF. CDR3 DNA sequence: TGCAGTGCTGGGCCCGGCGAGCAGTACTTC.